The source of this TCR beta chain is a study of T-cell reconstitution after alpha-beta-depleted transplantation in children. Molecular barcoding with unique molecular identifiers was used for the TCRbeta library. TCRdb itself ran the PCR reads through MiXCR, one entry per CDR3 protein. The sample comprises some 500,000 distinct CDR3 sequences, around 18% of which are singletons, and 3% to 4% rests with the top ten. The CDR3 extends over 15 amino acids. The V gene's germline CDR1 is PRHDT and CDR2 FYEKMQ (reference sequence). V lost 0 bases to trimming and J lost 2 bases, with 11 bases between them. The V gene is TRBV13, the J gene TRBJ2-7; D not certain. This TCR came from a human donor who donated a stem cell graft to a child with acute lymphoblastic leukemia. This specimen was PBMCs from the stem cell graft donor, taken from the stem cell graft. In DNA, the CDR3 is TGTGCCAGCAGCTTAGGGGACGCCCGAGCCTACGAGCAGTACTTC. This encodes CASSLGDARAYEQYF.